This TCR beta chain was identified during a study of blood T cell repertoires in COVID-19. Study details: COVID-19 samples collected from the United States, Italy and Spain covered acute and convalescent phases. In each case, the material was cDNA or gDNA derived from T cells, B-cell-depleted T cells, or PBMCs.

In the study's own analysis: Reference gene primer amplification in the assay estimated nucleated cell counts. The table came from immunoSEQ multiplex PCR; TCRdb's copy has only in-frame clones and leaves some out. V and J calls and clone size are those listed in that table; D and trimming were worked out from the DNA. Among roughly 110,000 clones listed, 60% to 80% were seen once. A single count supports this clone. Germline V CDR1 and CDR2: SEHNR, FQNEAQ (reference sequence). Trimming pared 1 base from V and 9 bases from J, leaving 4 bases between. CDR3 length: 12 residues. The sequenced material came from peripheral blood. V usage is TRBV7-9 and J usage is TRBJ1-6, with D unclear. This clonotype was obtained from a human donor with acute or convalescent COVID-19. The donor label of this sample is uncertain. The CDR3 DNA follows: TGTGCCAGCAGCTTAGGGCCTTCACCCCTCCACTTT. It yields the protein CASSLGPSPLHF.